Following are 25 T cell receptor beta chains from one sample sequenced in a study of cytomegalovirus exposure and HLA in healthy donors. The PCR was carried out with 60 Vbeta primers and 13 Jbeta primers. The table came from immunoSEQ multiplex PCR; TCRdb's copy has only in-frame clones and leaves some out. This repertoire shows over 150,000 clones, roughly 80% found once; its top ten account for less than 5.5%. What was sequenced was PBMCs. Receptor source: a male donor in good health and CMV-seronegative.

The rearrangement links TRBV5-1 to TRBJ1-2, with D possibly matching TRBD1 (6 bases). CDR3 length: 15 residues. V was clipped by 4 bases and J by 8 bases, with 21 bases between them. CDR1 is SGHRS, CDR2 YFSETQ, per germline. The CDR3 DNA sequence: TGCGCCAGCAGCCCGTCCGGGGGGCAGGGAACGGGCTACACCTTC. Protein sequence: CASSPSGGQGTGYTF.

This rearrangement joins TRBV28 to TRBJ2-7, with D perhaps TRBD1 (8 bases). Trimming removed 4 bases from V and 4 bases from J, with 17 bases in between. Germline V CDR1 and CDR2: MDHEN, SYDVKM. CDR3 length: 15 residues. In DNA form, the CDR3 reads TGTGCCAGCAGTTGGGGCGGACAGGGAGGGTACGAGCAGTACTTC. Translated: CASSWGGQGGYEQYF. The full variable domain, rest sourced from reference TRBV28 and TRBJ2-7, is DVKVTQSSRYLVKRTGEKVFLECVQDMDHENMFWYRQDPGLGLRLIYFSYDVKMKEKGDIPEGYSVSREKKERFSLILESASTNQTSMYLCASSWGGQGGYEQYFGPGTRLTVT.

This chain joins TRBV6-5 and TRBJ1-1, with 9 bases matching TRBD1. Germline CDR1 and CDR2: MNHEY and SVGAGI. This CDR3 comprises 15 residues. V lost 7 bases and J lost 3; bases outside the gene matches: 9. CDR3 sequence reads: CASKAWDRVDTEAFF. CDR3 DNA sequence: TGTGCCAGCAAGGCTTGGGACAGGGTCGACACTGAAGCTTTCTTT.

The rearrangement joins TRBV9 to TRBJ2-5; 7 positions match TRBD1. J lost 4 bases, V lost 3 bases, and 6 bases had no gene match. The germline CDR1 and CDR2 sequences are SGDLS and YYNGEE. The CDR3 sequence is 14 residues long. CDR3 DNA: TGTGCCAGCAGCGCCGCGACAGGGCGAGAGACCCAGTACTTC. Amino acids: CASSAATGRETQYF. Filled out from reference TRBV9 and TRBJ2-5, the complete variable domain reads DSGVTQTPKHLITATGQRVTLRCSPRSGDLSVYWYQQSLDQGLQFLIQYYNGEERAKGNILERFSAQQFPDLHSELNLSSLELGDSALYFCASSAATGRETQYFGPGTRLLVL.

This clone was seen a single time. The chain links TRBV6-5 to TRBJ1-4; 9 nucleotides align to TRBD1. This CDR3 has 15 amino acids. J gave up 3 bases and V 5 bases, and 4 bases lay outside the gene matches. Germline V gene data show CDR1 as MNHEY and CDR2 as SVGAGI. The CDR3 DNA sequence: TGTGCCAGCAGTCCACAGGGGGCAGCTAATGAAAAACTGTTTTTT. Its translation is CASSPQGAANEKLFF.

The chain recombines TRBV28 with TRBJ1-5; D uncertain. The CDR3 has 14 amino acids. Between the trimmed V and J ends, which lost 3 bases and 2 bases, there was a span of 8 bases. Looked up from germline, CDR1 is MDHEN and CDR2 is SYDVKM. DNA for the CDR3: TGTGCCAGCAGTTTTTCCCATGGCAATCAGCCCCAGCATTTT. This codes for CASSFSHGNQPQHF.

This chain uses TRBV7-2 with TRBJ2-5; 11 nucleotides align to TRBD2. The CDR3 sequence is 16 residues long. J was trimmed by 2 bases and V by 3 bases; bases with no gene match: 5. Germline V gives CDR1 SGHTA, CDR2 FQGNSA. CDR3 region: CASSFSTSGVQETQYF. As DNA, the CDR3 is TGTGCCAGCAGCTTTTCGACTAGCGGGGTTCAAGAGACCCAGTACTTC.

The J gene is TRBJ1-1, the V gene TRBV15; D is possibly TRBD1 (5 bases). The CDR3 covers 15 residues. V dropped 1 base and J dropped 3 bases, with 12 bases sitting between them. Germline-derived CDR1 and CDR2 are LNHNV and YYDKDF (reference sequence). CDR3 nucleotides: TGTGCCACCAGCAGAGGGGGCGGCTGGTACACTGAAGCTTTCTTT. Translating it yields CATSRGGGWYTEAFF.

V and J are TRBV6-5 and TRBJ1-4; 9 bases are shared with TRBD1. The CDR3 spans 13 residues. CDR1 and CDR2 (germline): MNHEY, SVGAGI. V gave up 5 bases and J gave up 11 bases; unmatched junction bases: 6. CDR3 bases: TGTGCCAGCAGTAGTCCCGGGACAGGGAAACTGTTTTTT. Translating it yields CASSSPGTGKLFF.

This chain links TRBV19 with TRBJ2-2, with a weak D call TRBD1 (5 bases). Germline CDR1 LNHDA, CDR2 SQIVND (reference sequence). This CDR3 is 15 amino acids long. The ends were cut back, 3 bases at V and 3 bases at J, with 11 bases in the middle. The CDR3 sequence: CASSIGEGDTGELFF. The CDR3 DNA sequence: TGTGCCAGTAGTATCGGTGAAGGGGACACCGGGGAGCTGTTTTTT.

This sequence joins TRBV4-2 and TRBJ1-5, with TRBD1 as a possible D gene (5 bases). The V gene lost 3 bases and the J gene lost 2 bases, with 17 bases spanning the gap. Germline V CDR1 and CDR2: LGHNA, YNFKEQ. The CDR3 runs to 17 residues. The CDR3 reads CASSHGGVREGNQPQHF. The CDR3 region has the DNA TGTGCCAGCAGCCATGGGGGGGTGAGAGAGGGCAATCAGCCCCAGCATTTT.

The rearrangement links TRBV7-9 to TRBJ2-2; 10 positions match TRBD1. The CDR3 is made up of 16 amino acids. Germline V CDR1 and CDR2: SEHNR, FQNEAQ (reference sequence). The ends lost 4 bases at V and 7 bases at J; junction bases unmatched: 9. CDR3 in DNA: TGTGCCAGCAGCTCTACGTTGACAGGGGGCGGCGGGGAGCTGTTTTTT. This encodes CASSSTLTGGGGELFF.

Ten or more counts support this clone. The CDR3 loop is CASSQELGDFHEQYF. The CDR3 nucleotides are TGTGCCAGCAGCCAAGAACTAGGGGACTTCCACGAGCAGTACTTC. The J gene is TRBJ2-7, the V gene TRBV4-2; tentatively, D is TRBD2 (6 bases). There are 15 residues in the CDR3. CDR1 is LGHNA and CDR2 is YNFKEQ in the germline V gene. Deletions cut 0 bases from V and 5 bases from J, with 14 bases between.

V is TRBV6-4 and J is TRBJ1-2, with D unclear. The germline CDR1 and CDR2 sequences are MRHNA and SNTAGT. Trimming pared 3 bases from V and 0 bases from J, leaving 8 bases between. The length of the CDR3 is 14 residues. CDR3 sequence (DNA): TGTGCCAGCAGTGAGGACTATGCTAACTATGGCTACACCTTC. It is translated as CASSEDYANYGYTF.

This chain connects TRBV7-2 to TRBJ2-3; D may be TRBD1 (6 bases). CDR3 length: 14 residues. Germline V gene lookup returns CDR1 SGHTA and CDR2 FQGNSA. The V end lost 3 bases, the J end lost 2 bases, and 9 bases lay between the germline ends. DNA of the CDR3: TGTGCCAGCAGCTTCGGACAGACCACAGATACGCAGTATTTT. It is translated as CASSFGQTTDTQYF.

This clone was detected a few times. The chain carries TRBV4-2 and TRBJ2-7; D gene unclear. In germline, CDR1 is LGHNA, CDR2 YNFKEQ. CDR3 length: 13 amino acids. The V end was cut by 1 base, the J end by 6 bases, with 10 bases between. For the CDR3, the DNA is TGTGCCAGCAGCCAAGCCTACGGTGGCGAGCAGTACTTC. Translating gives CASSQAYGGEQYF.

The CDR3 DNA reads as TGTGCCTGGAGTACCCGGGACAGGGGGTCGGTTGTAAACTATGGCTACACCTTC. Translation: CAWSTRDRGSVVNYGYTF. V is TRBV30 and J is TRBJ1-2, with 11 bases identical to TRBD1. The germline CDR1 and CDR2 sequences are GTSNPN and SVGIG (reference sequence). V was clipped by 2 bases and J by 2 bases; unmatched bases: 13. The CDR3 is 18 residues long.

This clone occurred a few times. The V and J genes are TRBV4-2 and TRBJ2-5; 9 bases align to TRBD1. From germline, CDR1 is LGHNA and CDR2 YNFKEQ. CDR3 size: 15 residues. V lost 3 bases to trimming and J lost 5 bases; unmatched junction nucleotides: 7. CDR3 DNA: TGTGCCAGCAGCCATAAACAGGGGGCGGAGGAGACCCAGTACTTC. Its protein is CASSHKQGAEETQYF.

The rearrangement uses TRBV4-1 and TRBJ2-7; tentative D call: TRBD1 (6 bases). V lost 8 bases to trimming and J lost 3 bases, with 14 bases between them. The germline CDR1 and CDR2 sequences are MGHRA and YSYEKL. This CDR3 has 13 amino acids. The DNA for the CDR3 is TGCGCCAGCGCTGGGGGCGGTGGCTACGAGCAGTACTTC. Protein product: CASAGGGGYEQYF.

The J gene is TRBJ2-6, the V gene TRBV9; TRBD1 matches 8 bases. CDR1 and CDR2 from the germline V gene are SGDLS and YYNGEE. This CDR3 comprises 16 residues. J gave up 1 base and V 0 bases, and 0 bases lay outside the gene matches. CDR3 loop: CASSVGTGSGANVLTF. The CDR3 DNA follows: TGTGCCAGCAGCGTAGGGACAGGGTCTGGGGCCAACGTCCTGACTTTC.

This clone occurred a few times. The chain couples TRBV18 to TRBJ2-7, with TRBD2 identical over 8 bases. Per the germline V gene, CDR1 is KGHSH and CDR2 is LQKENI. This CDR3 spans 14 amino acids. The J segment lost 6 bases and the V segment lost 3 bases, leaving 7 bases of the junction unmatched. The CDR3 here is CASSPLREGGEQYF. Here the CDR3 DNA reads TGTGCCAGCTCACCTTTACGGGAGGGCGGCGAGCAGTACTTC.

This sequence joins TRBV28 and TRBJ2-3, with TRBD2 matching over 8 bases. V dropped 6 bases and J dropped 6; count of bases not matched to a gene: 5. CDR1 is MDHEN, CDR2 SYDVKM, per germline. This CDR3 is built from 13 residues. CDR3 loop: CASRASGYDTQYF. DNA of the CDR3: TGTGCCAGCAGGGCTAGCGGGTACGATACGCAGTATTTT.

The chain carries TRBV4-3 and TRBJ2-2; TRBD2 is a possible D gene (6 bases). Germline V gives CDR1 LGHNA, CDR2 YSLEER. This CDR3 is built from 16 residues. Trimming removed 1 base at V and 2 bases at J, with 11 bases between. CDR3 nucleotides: TGCGCCAGCAGCCAAGTGGGGCGGGACAACACCGGGGAGCTGTTTTTT. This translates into CASSQVGRDNTGELFF.

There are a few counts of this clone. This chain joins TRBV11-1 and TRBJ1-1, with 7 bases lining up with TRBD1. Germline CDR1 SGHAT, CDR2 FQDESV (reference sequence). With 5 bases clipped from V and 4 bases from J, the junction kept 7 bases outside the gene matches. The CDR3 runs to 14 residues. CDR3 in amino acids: CASSPRTGSTEAFF. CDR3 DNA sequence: TGTGCCAGCAGCCCCCGGACAGGAAGCACTGAAGCTTTCTTT.

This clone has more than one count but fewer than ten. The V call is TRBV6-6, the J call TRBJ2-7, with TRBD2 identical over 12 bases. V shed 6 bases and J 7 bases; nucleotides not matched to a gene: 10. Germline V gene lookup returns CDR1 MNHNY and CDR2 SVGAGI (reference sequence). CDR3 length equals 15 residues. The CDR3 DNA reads TGTGCCAGCAGAAAACGACTAGCGGGAGCGGGGGAGCAGTACTTC. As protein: CASRKRLAGAGEQYF.